These 8 T cell receptor beta chains were sequenced from one sample in a study of cytomegalovirus exposure and HLA in healthy donors. PCR employed 60 Vbeta and 13 Jbeta primers. Assay used: immunoSEQ multiplex PCR; TCRdb lists only in-frame clones, some missing. The table records 100,000 to 150,000 clones, 75% to 90% of them present only once. Specimen: PBMCs. The source is a woman aged 40 to 55 in good health and CMV-seropositive.

The chain couples TRBV28 to TRBJ1-5; tentatively, D is TRBD1 (6 bases). V gave up 6 bases and J gave up 3 bases, with 12 bases separating them. This CDR3 contains 14 residues. The germline CDR1 and CDR2 sequences are MDHEN and SYDVKM. In nucleotides, the CDR3 is TGTGCCAGCAGACTTACAGGGAACAATCAGCCCCAGCATTTT. As protein: CASRLTGNNQPQHF. The entire variable domain, with the rest obtained from reference TRBV28 and TRBJ1-5, is as follows: DVKVTQSSRYLVKRTGEKVFLECVQDMDHENMFWYRQDPGLGLRLIYFSYDVKMKEKGDIPEGYSVSREKKERFSLILESASTNQTSMYLCASRLTGNNQPQHFGDGTRLSIL.

This chain links TRBV19 with TRBJ2-4; 8 bases match TRBD1. In germline, CDR1 is LNHDA, CDR2 SQIVND (reference sequence). The V segment lost 4 bases and the J segment 8 bases; nucleotides outside the gene matches: 7. This CDR3 region has 14 residues. The CDR3 DNA reads as TGTGCCAGTAGTAGCCCAGGGGGCAAGGACATTCAGTACTTC. Encoded protein: CASSSPGGKDIQYF.

This CDR3 reads CASSVGLAGEPITDTQYF. The CDR3 DNA sequence: TGTGCCAGCAGCGTAGGACTAGCGGGAGAGCCCATCACAGATACGCAGTATTTT. This chain uses TRBV9 with TRBJ2-3; TRBD2 agrees at 12 bases. The CDR3 has 18 amino acids. Trimming at V came to 0 bases and at J to 2 bases, leaving 7 bases not matched to a gene. Germline V gives CDR1 SGDLS, CDR2 YYNGEE.

J is TRBJ1-2 and V is TRBV28; 10 nucleotides agree with TRBD1. Losses at the gene ends were 2 bases for V and 7 bases for J; bases not matched to a gene: 10. The germline V gene has CDR1 MDHEN and CDR2 SYDVKM. This CDR3 has 16 residues. CDR3 protein: CASSLPELGQGTGYTF. As DNA, the CDR3 is TGTGCCAGCAGTTTACCCGAACTGGGACAGGGGACTGGCTACACCTTC.

This clone showed up just a few times. The V and J genes are TRBV6-1 and TRBJ1-1, with 8 nucleotides matching TRBD1. With 6 bases clipped from V and 7 bases from J, the junction kept 10 bases outside the gene matches. This CDR3 is built from 14 residues. Germline V lookup: CDR1 MNHNS, CDR2 SASEGT. This chain's CDR3 is CASRDASRGLEAFF. Written as DNA, the CDR3 is TGTGCCAGCAGAGATGCCAGCAGGGGGCTTGAAGCTTTCTTT.

The V and J genes are TRBV7-2 and TRBJ2-7, with 9 positions matching TRBD2. V trimming: 5 bases; J trimming: 0 bases; junction bases outside the gene matches: 8. The CDR3 extends over 16 amino acids. In germline, CDR1 is SGHTA, CDR2 FQGNSA. CDR3 DNA sequence: TGTGCCAGCAGCCGGAGAAGCGGGGGGAGCTCCTACGAGCAGTACTTC. Translation: CASSRRSGGSSYEQYF.

The table lists this clone with a few counts. V and J are TRBV15 and TRBJ1-1, with 12 bases aligning to TRBD1. Germline CDR1 and CDR2: LNHNV and YYDKDF (reference sequence). Trimming took 5 bases from V and 5 from J; bases not matched to a gene: 6. This CDR3 is 15 amino acids long. This CDR3 reads CATSGDRGPGTEAFF. CDR3 nucleotide sequence: TGTGCCACCAGCGGGGACAGGGGGCCGGGAACTGAAGCTTTCTTT.

In its sample, this clone was seen once. This chain uses TRBV6-5 with TRBJ2-5; maybe TRBD1 (8 bases). The J call may be wrong; the DNA end is better matched by TRBJ2-7. The CDR3 contains 13 residues. Germline loops: CDR1 MNHEY, CDR2 SVGAGI. The CDR3 DNA follows: TGTGCCAGCAGACAGGGGGGGGGCTACGAGCAGTACTTC. Its translation: CASRQGGGYEQYF.